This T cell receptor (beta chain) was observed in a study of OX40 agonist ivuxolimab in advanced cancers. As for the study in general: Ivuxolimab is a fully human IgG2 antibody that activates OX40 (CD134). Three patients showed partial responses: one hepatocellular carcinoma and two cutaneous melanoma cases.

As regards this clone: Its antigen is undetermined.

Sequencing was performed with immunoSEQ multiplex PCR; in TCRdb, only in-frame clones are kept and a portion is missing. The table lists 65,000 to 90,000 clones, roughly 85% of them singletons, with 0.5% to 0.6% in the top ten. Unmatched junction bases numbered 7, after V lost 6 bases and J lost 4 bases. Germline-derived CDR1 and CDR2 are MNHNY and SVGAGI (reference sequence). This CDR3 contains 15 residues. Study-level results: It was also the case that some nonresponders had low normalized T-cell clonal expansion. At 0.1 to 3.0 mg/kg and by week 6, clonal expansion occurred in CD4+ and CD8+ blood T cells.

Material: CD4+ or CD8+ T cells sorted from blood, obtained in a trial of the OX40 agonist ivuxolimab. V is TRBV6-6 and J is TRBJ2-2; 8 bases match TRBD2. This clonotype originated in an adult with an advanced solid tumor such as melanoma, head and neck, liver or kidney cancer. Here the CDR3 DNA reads TGTGCCAGCAGGCCTGTGGCGGGGGGCACCGGGGAGCTGTTTTTT. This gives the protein CASRPVAGGTGELFF.